Below are 30 T cell receptor beta chains sequenced from a single sample in a study of beta chain features in type 1 diabetes. Study observations and caveats: Researchers report that Type 1 diabetes patients had moderately but significantly shorter TCRB CDR3s across all four CD4+ subsets.

These receptors lack a known antigen. cDNA synthesis used the whole RNA isolate, giving expressed TCRB sequences. The protocol was immunoSEQ multiplex PCR, while the TCRdb copy is restricted to in-frame clones and leaves out a portion. This table has 150,000 to 190,000 clones, around a tenth appearing once. The sample taken for sequencing was central memory CD4+ T cells from blood. These TCRs come from a man in his thirties or forties with type 1 diabetes.

This clone was detected a few times. J is TRBJ2-7 and V is TRBV4-2; TRBD1 might be the D (5 bases). V lost 5 bases and J 2 bases, leaving 22 bases between the germline ends. This CDR3 comprises 17 residues. Looked up from germline, CDR1 is LGHNA and CDR2 is YNFKEQ. Here the CDR3 DNA reads TGTGCCAGCAGCTTGGTGTATACAGGACCCGATCCCTACGAGCAGTACTTC. Translation gives CASSLVYTGPDPYEQYF.

The table lists this clone with a few counts. V gene TRBV7-9 combines with J gene TRBJ1-4, with a tentative D call TRBD1 (5 bases). Trimming pared 8 bases from V and 0 bases from J, leaving 13 bases between. This CDR3 has 15 residues. Per germline, CDR1 SEHNR and CDR2 FQNEAQ (reference sequence). The CDR3 region is CASSQGETTNEKLFF. The CDR3 DNA follows: TGTGCCAGCTCTCAAGGGGAAACAACTAATGAAAAACTGTTTTTT. Drawing the rest from reference TRBV7-9 and TRBJ1-4, the complete variable domain is DTGVSQNPRHKITKRGQNVTFRCDPISEHNRLYWYRQTLGQGPEFLTYFQNEAQLEKSRLLSDRFSAERPKGSFSTLEIQRTEQGDSAMYLCASSQGETTNEKLFFGSGTQLSVL.

The chain has TRBV29-1 and TRBJ2-3; 7 nucleotides agree with TRBD1. Germline assignment: CDR1 SQVTM and CDR2 ANQGSEA. There are 14 residues in the CDR3. V lost 5 bases, J lost 4 bases, and 9 bases stayed unmatched. The CDR3 region is CSVRQGVGADTQYF. CDR3 DNA: TGCAGCGTTCGACAGGGAGTAGGGGCAGATACGCAGTATTTT.

The CDR3 nucleotides are TGTGCCAGCAGCGTAGGTGGAGGGGAAGTGATTGCTTTCTTT. Its protein product is CASSVGGGEVIAFF. The chain combines TRBV9 with TRBJ1-1; TRBD1 is a possible D gene (5 bases). The CDR3 totals 14 residues. V dropped 0 bases and J dropped 11 bases, with 17 bases sitting between them. Germline CDR1 is SGDLS and CDR2 is YYNGEE.

The rearrangement joins TRBV7-2 to TRBJ2-7; 7 bases fit TRBD2. The trim removed 7 bases at V and 0 bases at J, leaving 6 bases unmatched. Germline V gene data show CDR1 as SGHTA and CDR2 as FQGNSA. This CDR3 spans 14 amino acids. CDR3 protein: CASNLGGSSYEQYF. CDR3 DNA sequence: TGTGCCAGCAACCTGGGGGGGAGCTCCTACGAGCAGTACTTC. The entire variable domain, with the rest obtained from reference TRBV7-2 and TRBJ2-7, is as follows: GAGVSQSPSNKVTEKGKDVELRCDPISGHTALYWYRQSLGQGLEFLIYFQGNSAPDKSGLPSDRFSAERTGGSVSTLTIQRTQQEDSAVYLCASNLGGSSYEQYFGPGTRLTVT.

This clone was observed a few times. The chain joins TRBV19 to TRBJ2-3, with 8 bases lining up with TRBD1. Germline lookup yields CDR1 LNHDA and CDR2 SQIVND (reference sequence). This CDR3 contains 14 residues. Trimming at V came to 6 bases and at J to 6 bases, leaving 8 bases not matched to a gene. DNA of the CDR3: TGTGCCAGTAGCAAGACAGGGGAGGATGATACGCAGTATTTT. This translates into CASSKTGEDDTQYF. The full variable domain, with the rest looked up from reference TRBV19 and TRBJ2-3, is DGGITQSPKYLFRKEGQNVTLSCEQNLNHDAMYWYRQDPGQGLRLIYYSQIVNDFQKGDIAEGYSVSREKKESFPLTVTSAQKNPTAFYLCASSKTGEDDTQYFGPGTRLTVL.

The chain has TRBV7-3 and TRBJ2-2; 8 nucleotides line up with TRBD1. From germline, CDR1 is SGHTA and CDR2 FQGTGA. The trim removed 5 bases at V and 2 bases at J, leaving 13 bases unmatched. The CDR3 runs to 18 residues. The CDR3 DNA follows: TGTGCCAGCAGCACTGCGACAGGGGACGGTGTTAACACCGGGGAGCTGTTTTTT. Translated: CASSTATGDGVNTGELFF.

This clone has only a few counts. The V and J genes are TRBV7-2 and TRBJ2-2, with D possibly being TRBD1 (5 bases). The V end lost 1 base, the J end lost 5 bases, and 14 bases lay between the germline ends. There are 16 residues in the CDR3. Germline CDR1 and CDR2: SGHTA and FQGNSA. The CDR3 DNA reads as TGTGCCAGCAGCTTAGTCGTGGTCAGGGCGACCGGGGAGCTGTTTTTT. Translating gives CASSLVVVRATGELFF.

The chain has TRBV6-5 and TRBJ1-1, with D possibly being TRBD1 (6 bases). CDR3 size: 14 residues. Per germline, CDR1 MNHEY and CDR2 SVGAGI. Trimming removed 3 bases from V and 5 bases from J, with 13 bases in between. The CDR3 region is CASSYEGGVTEAFF. CDR3 coding DNA: TGTGCCAGCAGTTATGAGGGGGGGGTTACTGAAGCTTTCTTT.

The CDR3 DNA follows: TGTGCCAGCAGTGACTTGGGACAGGGGGCGGAGGAGCAGTACTTC. This translates into CASSDLGQGAEEQYF. The chain combines TRBV2 with TRBJ2-7; 12 nucleotides match TRBD1. The CDR3 has 15 residues. The junction had 7 bases not matched to a gene; V was cut back by 3 bases and J by 7 bases. The germline V gene has CDR1 SNHLY and CDR2 FYNNEI.

The chain has TRBV29-1 and TRBJ1-1; tentative D call: TRBD1 (6 bases). V lost 7 bases and J 2 bases, leaving 11 bases between the germline ends. Germline CDR1 SQVTM, CDR2 ANQGSEA. The CDR3 has 12 residues. CDR3 region: CSAGQPNTEAFF. The CDR3 DNA is TGCAGCGCCGGACAGCCCAACACTGAAGCTTTCTTT.

A few counts support this clone. The chain carries TRBV7-2 and TRBJ2-5, with D uncertain. The CDR3 runs to 14 residues. Trimming took off 5 bases at V and 4 bases at J, with 14 bases between the two ends. The germline V gene encodes CDR1 SGHTA and CDR2 FQGNSA. CDR3 sequence: CASSQSRLGETQYF. Here the CDR3 DNA reads TGTGCCAGCAGCCAATCTAGACTGGGAGAGACCCAGTACTTC.

The gene calls are TRBV4-1 and TRBJ2-3; 16 bases align to TRBD2. This CDR3 region has 20 residues. From germline, CDR1 is MGHRA and CDR2 YSYEKL. V lost 3 bases, J lost 3 bases, and 12 bases stayed unmatched. CDR3 protein: CASSHLGLAGGPGRTDTQYF. In nucleotides, the CDR3 is TGCGCCAGCAGCCACCTGGGACTAGCGGGAGGGCCGGGCAGAACAGATACGCAGTATTTT.

The table lists this clone with a few counts. The rearrangement uses TRBV7-2 and TRBJ1-5, with D maybe TRBD1 (5 bases). Trimming removed 3 bases at V and 7 bases at J, with 13 bases between. Germline-derived CDR1 and CDR2 are SGHTA and FQGNSA. The CDR3 covers 14 residues. In DNA form, the CDR3 reads TGTGCCAGCAGCTTCGGCAGGGCAGGGCAGCCCCAGCATTTT. It codes for CASSFGRAGQPQHF.

This clone was observed a handful of times. V is TRBV5-1 and J is TRBJ2-3; TRBD1 matches 7 bases. The trim removed 4 bases at V and 4 bases at J, leaving 6 bases unmatched. Germline-derived CDR1 and CDR2 are SGHRS and YFSETQ. The CDR3 loop spans 14 amino acids. CDR3 nucleotides: TGCGCCAGCAGCATGGGACAGTTAGCAGATACGCAGTATTTT. This translates into CASSMGQLADTQYF.

J is TRBJ2-1 and V is TRBV7-2, with D tentatively TRBD2 (5 bases). Germline loops: CDR1 SGHTA, CDR2 FQGNSA. V was trimmed by 7 bases and J by 7 bases, leaving 17 bases between them. The CDR3 runs to 14 residues. For the CDR3, the DNA is TGTGCCAGCAAGGCGGGCTCACTCGGTAATGAGCAGTTCTTC. Protein: CASKAGSLGNEQFF.

The CDR3 reads CSVDSGTGTYNEQFF. DNA of the CDR3: TGCAGCGTTGATTCCGGGACTGGGACCTACAATGAGCAGTTCTTC. This sequence joins TRBV29-1 and TRBJ2-1; the D gene is possibly TRBD2 (6 bases). The CDR3 is made up of 15 amino acids. The germline gives CDR1 SQVTM, CDR2 ANQGSEA. V was trimmed by 3 bases and J by 2 bases, leaving 14 bases between them.

This clone was detected only a few times. The chain recombines TRBV5-6 with TRBJ1-3; D gene ambiguous. V was shortened by 1 base and J by 8 bases, with 13 bases between the two germline ends. This CDR3 comprises 14 residues. Germline V gene lookup returns CDR1 SGHDT and CDR2 YYEEEE. The CDR3 spells CASSLLRVTDTIYF. DNA for the CDR3: TGTGCCAGCAGCTTGTTGAGGGTTACGGACACCATATATTTT.

This clone was observed a few times. The gene calls are TRBV28 and TRBJ1-5; D is ambiguous. CDR1 and CDR2 from the germline V gene are MDHEN and SYDVKM. The CDR3 totals 13 residues. Trimming took 3 bases from V and 4 from J, leaving 7 bases between them. The DNA of the CDR3 is TGTGCCAGCAGTTTCGAGGGTAATCAGCCCCAGCATTTT. Amino acid sequence: CASSFEGNQPQHF. Variable domain in full (rest from reference TRBV28 and TRBJ1-5): DVKVTQSSRYLVKRTGEKVFLECVQDMDHENMFWYRQDPGLGLRLIYFSYDVKMKEKGDIPEGYSVSREKKERFSLILESASTNQTSMYLCASSFEGNQPQHFGDGTRLSIL.

This sequence joins TRBV7-9 and TRBJ1-1; D is uncertain. V lost 2 bases, J lost 0 bases, and 4 bases lay in between. Looked up from germline, CDR1 is SEHNR and CDR2 is FQNEAQ (reference sequence). CDR3 size: 13 residues. In DNA form, the CDR3 reads TGTGCCAGCAGCTTACAGGTGAACACTGAAGCTTTCTTT. Residues: CASSLQVNTEAFF.

The chain links TRBV28 to TRBJ2-7; 11 nucleotides match TRBD2. The CDR3 has 16 residues. V shed 6 bases, J shed 2 bases, and the junction held 9 bases outside the gene matches. Germline V lookup: CDR1 MDHEN, CDR2 SYDVKM. CDR3: CASRPPGGLAAYEQYF. In DNA form, the CDR3 reads TGTGCCAGCAGGCCACCCGGGGGACTAGCGGCCTACGAGCAGTACTTC.

This clone was seen more than once but under ten times. The same CDR3 can be traced to other DNA sequences in this sample. The CDR3 loop reads CASSAGQETQYF. The CDR3 region has the DNA TGTGCCAGCAGCGCAGGACAAGAGACCCAGTACTTC. The chain links TRBV9 to TRBJ2-5; D call uncertain. Germline V gene sequence: CDR1 SGDLS, CDR2 YYNGEE. The CDR3 is 12 amino acids. V dropped 3 bases and J dropped 2 bases, with 5 bases sitting between them.

This chain connects TRBV6-5 to TRBJ2-1; TRBD2 matches 7 bases. Trimming cost V 2 bases and J 1 base; bases outside gene matches: 5. In germline, CDR1 is MNHEY, CDR2 SVGAGI. The CDR3 extends over 16 amino acids. CDR3: CASSYVPGGSYNEQFF. DNA for the CDR3: TGTGCCAGCAGTTACGTCCCCGGGGGGTCCTACAATGAGCAGTTCTTC.

The rearrangement uses TRBV10-3 and TRBJ2-1; tentatively, D is TRBD2 (6 bases). There are 12 residues in the CDR3. The V gene lost 5 bases and the J gene lost 7 bases, with 9 bases spanning the gap. From germline, CDR1 is ENHRY and CDR2 SYGVKD. DNA for the CDR3: TGTGCCATCAGTAATCGGGAGAATGAGCAGTTCTTC. Encoded protein: CAISNRENEQFF.

This chain connects TRBV10-3 to TRBJ1-1, with TRBD1 as a possible D gene (6 bases). This CDR3 region has 14 residues. The ends were cut back, 6 bases at V and 0 bases at J, with 11 bases in the middle. Germline CDR1 is ENHRY and CDR2 is SYGVKD. CDR3 in DNA: TGTGCCATCAGGGGCGGGGGCTTGAACACTGAAGCTTTCTTT. Translated, it gives CAIRGGGLNTEAFF.

This clone was detected a few times. The V and J genes are TRBV7-2 and TRBJ1-2; a possible D gene is TRBD1 (5 bases). The V end was cut by 3 bases, the J end by 5 bases, with 7 bases between. CDR3 length: 12 residues. Germline CDR1 and CDR2: SGHTA and FQGNSA. CDR3 sequence reads: CASSFAGYGYTF. CDR3 sequence (DNA): TGTGCCAGCAGCTTCGCAGGGTATGGCTACACCTTC.

The chain is built from TRBV5-1 and TRBJ2-1; perhaps TRBD1 as D (6 bases). Germline assignment: CDR1 SGHRS and CDR2 YFSETQ. The CDR3 is made up of 14 amino acids. Trimming left V 0 bases short and J 4 bases short, with 8 bases between. CDR3 sequence (DNA): TGCGCCAGCAGCTTGGAGGGGACATACAATGAGCAGTTCTTC. This encodes CASSLEGTYNEQFF. Based on the CDR3 plus reference TRBV5-1 and TRBJ2-1, the full variable domain is KAGVTQTPRYLIKTRGQQVTLSCSPISGHRSVSWYQQTPGQGLQFLFEYFSETQRNKGNFPGRFSGRQFSNSRSEMNVSTLELGDSALYLCASSLEGTYNEQFFGPGTRLTVL.

The chain couples TRBV28 to TRBJ1-1; D perhaps matches TRBD1 (6 bases). Germline CDR1 and CDR2: MDHEN and SYDVKM. The CDR3 runs to 14 residues. V lost 6 bases to trimming and J lost 2 bases, with 13 bases between them. The CDR3 bases are TGTGCCAGCAGCTCGGCAGGGGACAACACTGAAGCTTTCTTT. Translation: CASSSAGDNTEAFF.

The rearrangement links TRBV30 to TRBJ2-1; TRBD2 matches 12 bases. The germline CDR1 and CDR2 sequences are GTSNPN and SVGIG (reference sequence). J was trimmed by 9 bases and V by 1 base; bases with no gene match: 7. The CDR3 runs 15 residues. The DNA of the CDR3 is TGTGCCTGGAGTGAAGGTCTAGCGGGAGGGGGTGAGCAGTTCTTC. It codes for CAWSEGLAGGGEQFF.

This clone was picked up a small number of times. Other DNA sequences in this specimen translate into the identical CDR3. The chain employs TRBV30 and TRBJ1-5, with 7 positions matching TRBD1. This CDR3 is 13 amino acids long. Trimming took 0 bases from V and 7 from J; bases not matched to a gene: 3. Germline CDR1 GTSNPN, CDR2 SVGIG (reference sequence). CDR3 region: CAWSVQGGQPQHF. In nucleotides, the CDR3 is TGTGCCTGGAGTGTTCAGGGGGGACAGCCCCAGCATTTT.